This TCR beta chain stems from a study of T cells after yellow fever vaccination. Whole-study context: When fractions had low cell numbers, they were prepared with SMART-Seq v4 Ultra Low Input. Notes on the study in general: Detected again after the booster were most primary-vaccination clones, at 96% CD4 and 88% CD8.

This clonotype was counted many times. Antigen: not known. One entry per CDR3 protein, called by TCRdb with MiXCR from the 5' RACE reads. The table has 200,000 to 300,000 distinct CDR3 sequences, 6% to 7.5% seen once. J was trimmed by 5 bases and V by 2 bases; bases with no gene match: 2. The CDR3 is 13 amino acids. The germline V gene has CDR1 LGHDT and CDR2 YNNKEL (reference sequence). This receptor was taken from a man aged 25-45 years who received the YFV17D yellow fever vaccine. Sequencing was performed on CD4+ T cells sorted from PBMCs, taken 15 days after the yellow fever booster vaccination. This chain connects TRBV3-1 to TRBJ2-5; 7 nucleotides line up with TRBD1. CDR3 DNA sequence: TGTGCCAGCAGCCAATACAGGGGCGAGACCCAGTACTTC. Protein product: CASSQYRGETQYF.